This T cell receptor beta chain was identified in a study of T cell changes during pregnancy in multiple sclerosis. The CDR3 spans 12 residues. The germline V and J ends were trimmed by 4 bases and 9 bases, with 12 bases remaining between them. CDR1 and CDR2 (germline): SGDLS, YYNGEE. TCRdb's table, derived via immunoSEQ multiplex PCR, lists solely in-frame clones and lacks some. This repertoire shows approximately 46,000 clones, approximately 90% found once; its top ten account for 0.35% to 0.5%. The TCR sequence derives from a female donor with multiple sclerosis, enrolled in a pregnancy study. The rearrangement links TRBV9 to TRBJ2-3; D ambiguous. The material sequenced was CD4+ T cells from peripheral blood mononuclear cells, taken after pregnancy. The CDR3 spells CASSPPGHTQYF. The DNA for the CDR3 is TGTGCCAGCAGCCCCCCTGGCCACACGCAGTATTTT.